Following are 24 T cell receptor beta chains from one sample sequenced in a study of cytomegalovirus exposure and HLA in healthy donors. PCR involved 60 Vbeta and 13 Jbeta primers. Repertoires were generated with immunoSEQ multiplex PCR, while TCRdb's copy carries only in-frame clones and drops some. The repertoire holds tens of thousands of clones, approximately 80% seen once, with 5.5% to 7% in the top ten. Material: PBMCs. All receptors derive from a male donor in good health and CMV-seronegative.

The V and J genes are TRBV19 and TRBJ2-6; no definite D call. The germline V and J ends were trimmed by 5 bases and 1 base, with 9 bases remaining between them. The CDR3 extends over 15 amino acids. Germline CDR1 and CDR2: LNHDA and SQIVND (reference sequence). The CDR3 DNA is TGTGCCAGTAGTGGCCCTTTTTCTGGGGCCAACGTCCTGACTTTC. Protein sequence: CASSGPFSGANVLTF. Filled out from reference TRBV19 and TRBJ2-6, the complete variable domain reads DGGITQSPKYLFRKEGQNVTLSCEQNLNHDAMYWYRQDPGQGLRLIYYSQIVNDFQKGDIAEGYSVSREKKESFPLTVTSAQKNPTAFYLCASSGPFSGANVLTFGAGSRLTVL.

V is TRBV5-1 and J is TRBJ2-2, with 10 nucleotides matching TRBD2. Losses at the gene ends were 4 bases for V and 4 bases for J; bases not matched to a gene: 7. The CDR3 spans 16 residues. CDR1 is SGHRS and CDR2 is YFSETQ in the germline V gene. The CDR3 loop reads CASSNLAGASTGELFF. CDR3 nucleotides: TGCGCCAGCAGCAACCTAGCGGGGGCCTCCACCGGGGAGCTGTTTTTT.

This chain links TRBV6-6 with TRBJ1-2, with 9 bases that match TRBD1. Trimming cost V 6 bases and J 10 bases; bases outside gene matches: 6. Germline lookup yields CDR1 MNHNY and CDR2 SVGAGI (reference sequence). CDR3 length equals 12 residues. The CDR3 region is CASRGTGKTYTF. In nucleotides, the CDR3 is TGTGCCAGCAGGGGGACAGGGAAAACCTACACCTTC.

The genes are TRBV10-3 and TRBJ2-1, with a tentative D call TRBD2 (6 bases). Germline V gives CDR1 ENHRY, CDR2 SYGVKD. The ends were cut back, 4 bases at V and 0 bases at J, with 13 bases in the middle. This CDR3 region has 16 residues. The CDR3 reads CAISGGGSHSYNEQFF. The CDR3 DNA reads as TGTGCCATCAGTGGGGGAGGATCCCACTCCTACAATGAGCAGTTCTTC.

This clone was counted only a few times. This sequence joins TRBV29-1 and TRBJ1-3; a possible D gene is TRBD1 (5 bases). V lost 7 bases to trimming and J lost 4 bases, with 29 bases between them. The CDR3 is 18 amino acids. Germline CDR1 SQVTM, CDR2 ANQGSEA. CDR3 sequence (DNA): TGCAGCGCTACCGATAGCCGGGACTTCCCCCGAGGAGGAAACACCATATATTTT. This sequence encodes CSATDSRDFPRGGNTIYF.

As concerns this clone: One junction end disagrees with the germline gene, perhaps due to a read error. V gene TRBV29-1 combines with J gene TRBJ2-7; TRBD2 is a possible D gene (6 bases). Germline V lookup: CDR1 SQVTM, CDR2 ANQGSEA. The CDR3 consists of 14 residues. Written as DNA, the CDR3 is TGCAGCGTTGATGGGGGGATCTATTCCTCCGAGCAGTACTTC. Protein product: CSVDGGIYSSEQYF.

CDR3: CASSYSAGQNNSPLHF. The CDR3 nucleotides read TGTGCCAGCAGTTACTCGGCCGGACAGAATAATTCACCCCTCCACTTT. V gene TRBV6-5 combines with J gene TRBJ1-6, with D possibly matching TRBD1 (6 bases). V gave up 0 bases and J gave up 5 bases, with 11 bases separating them. The CDR3 runs 16 residues. The germline CDR1 and CDR2 sequences are MNHEY and SVGAGI.

The chain uses TRBV18 and TRBJ1-1, with unresolved D. V dropped 3 bases and J dropped 1 base, with 12 bases sitting between them. CDR1 is KGHSH and CDR2 is LQKENI in the germline V gene. This CDR3 comprises 15 residues. The CDR3 here is CASSPGRRPNTEAFF. CDR3 sequence (DNA): TGTGCCAGCTCACCCGGTCGGAGGCCGAACACTGAAGCTTTCTTT. Supplemented by reference TRBV18 and TRBJ1-1, the full variable domain reads NAGVMQNPRHLVRRRGQEARLRCSPMKGHSHVYWYRQLPEEGLKFMVYLQKENIIDESGMPKERFSAEFPKEGPSILRIQQVVRGDSAAYFCASSPGRRPNTEAFFGQGTRLTVV.

This chain uses TRBV11-3 with TRBJ2-1; TRBD1 matches 9 bases. The CDR3 sequence is 17 residues long. V was clipped by 5 bases and J by 1 base; unmatched bases: 9. The germline V gene has CDR1 SGHNT and CDR2 YENEEA. CDR3 sequence reads: CASSPRQGGQSYNEQFF. DNA for the CDR3: TGTGCCAGCAGCCCACGACAGGGGGGCCAATCCTACAATGAGCAGTTCTTC. Complete variable domain (other parts from reference TRBV11-3 and TRBJ2-1): EAGVVQSPRYKIIEKKQPVAFWCNPISGHNTLYWYLQNLGQGPELLIRYENEEAVDDSQLPKDRFSAERLKGVDSTLKIQPAELGDSAVYLCASSPRQGGQSYNEQFFGPGTRLTVL.

This chain links TRBV6-1 with TRBJ2-3; D not resolved. V lost 8 bases, J lost 5 bases, and 8 bases lay in between. Germline CDR1 reads MNHNS; CDR2 reads SASEGT. This CDR3 contains 11 residues. CDR3 region: CASDNKDTQYF. CDR3 DNA sequence: TGTGCCAGCGACAATAAAGATACGCAGTATTTT.

The chain recombines TRBV25-1 with TRBJ1-3, with 9 bases fitting TRBD1. Germline CDR1 MGHDK, CDR2 SYGVNS. The V segment lost 3 bases and the J segment 4 bases; nucleotides outside the gene matches: 10. This CDR3 spans 17 amino acids. The CDR3: CASSDWEDRGRGNTIYF. DNA of the CDR3: TGTGCCAGCAGTGATTGGGAGGACAGGGGTAGAGGAAACACCATATATTTT.

The CDR3 loop reads CASSVGGSGGNNEQYF. The CDR3 DNA sequence: TGTGCCAGCAGCGTAGGGGGGTCAGGGGGTAACAACGAGCAGTACTTC. The chain employs TRBV9 and TRBJ2-7, with 7 bases identical to TRBD1. This CDR3 region has 16 residues. With V trimmed by 0 bases and J by 5 bases, 11 bases remained unmatched. The V gene's germline CDR1 is SGDLS and CDR2 YYNGEE.

This clone was seen more than once but under ten times. The V call is TRBV4-3, the J call TRBJ2-5, with 7 nucleotides matching TRBD2. CDR3 length equals 17 residues. V shed 0 bases and J 4 bases; nucleotides not matched to a gene: 11. Germline loops: CDR1 LGHNA, CDR2 YSLEER. The CDR3 loop reads CASSQDQDLSGGETQYF. The CDR3 nucleotides read TGCGCCAGCAGCCAAGACCAGGACTTATCGGGGGGAGAGACCCAGTACTTC.

The rearrangement links TRBV19 to TRBJ2-1; weak D call: TRBD2 (6 bases). From germline, CDR1 is LNHDA and CDR2 SQIVND (reference sequence). This CDR3 has 18 amino acids. The V and J ends lost 2 bases and 0 bases respectively, with 17 bases between them. The CDR3 loop is CASSISGGTGSSYNEQFF. DNA of the CDR3: TGTGCCAGTAGTATAAGTGGCGGGACGGGGAGCTCCTACAATGAGCAGTTCTTC.

The chain links TRBV7-9 to TRBJ1-1; no clear D. Per the germline V gene, CDR1 is SEHNR and CDR2 is FQNEAQ (reference sequence). The CDR3 runs to 14 residues. The ends were cut back, 5 bases at V and 5 bases at J, with 15 bases in the middle. The CDR3 nucleotides are TGTGCCAGCAGCATAGACTCTAGTGGGACTGAAGCTTTCTTT. Its translation: CASSIDSSGTEAFF.

This chain joins TRBV7-2 and TRBJ1-3; 8 bases are shared with TRBD1. Germline V gene sequence: CDR1 SGHTA, CDR2 FQGNSA. The CDR3 spans 15 residues. The junction had 6 bases not matched to a gene; V was cut back by 0 bases and J by 8 bases. In DNA, the CDR3 is TGTGCCAGCAGCTTAGCAGGACAGGGCACAGACACCATATATTTT. This codes for CASSLAGQGTDTIYF.

This clone was counted a single time. The chain employs TRBV18 and TRBJ1-6; 8 nucleotides match TRBD1. The CDR3 extends over 13 amino acids. V gave up 6 bases and J gave up 8 bases; unmatched junction bases: 3. Germline-derived CDR1 and CDR2 are KGHSH and LQKENI. The CDR3 region is CASSGTGDSPLHF. CDR3 bases: TGTGCCAGCTCTGGGACAGGTGATTCACCCCTCCACTTT. Drawing the rest from reference TRBV18 and TRBJ1-6, the complete variable domain is NAGVMQNPRHLVRRRGQEARLRCSPMKGHSHVYWYRQLPEEGLKFMVYLQKENIIDESGMPKERFSAEFPKEGPSILRIQQVVRGDSAAYFCASSGTGDSPLHFGNGTRLTVT.

The V and J genes are TRBV5-6 and TRBJ1-2; no definite D call. Germline CDR1 is SGHDT and CDR2 is YYEEEE. V was shortened by 5 bases and J by 3 bases, with 11 bases between the two germline ends. This CDR3 spans 13 amino acids. The CDR3 nucleotides are TGTGCCAGCAGAGTTGAGGCAGACTATGGCTACACCTTC. Translating gives CASRVEADYGYTF.

The chain has TRBV13 and TRBJ1-1, with a tentative D call TRBD1 (5 bases). CDR3 length equals 13 residues. The V and J ends lost 5 bases and 3 bases respectively, with 10 bases between them. Germline V gene sequence: CDR1 PRHDT, CDR2 FYEKMQ (reference sequence). This CDR3 reads CASSPGVDTEAFF. In nucleotides, the CDR3 is TGTGCCAGCAGCCCGGGGGTGGACACTGAAGCTTTCTTT.

This clone was found once. The rearrangement uses TRBV29-1 and TRBJ1-2, with D maybe TRBD1 (6 bases). The CDR3 loop spans 13 amino acids. CDR1 is SQVTM and CDR2 is ANQGSEA in the germline V gene. The V end lost 5 bases, the J end lost 7 bases, and 17 bases lay between the germline ends. In nucleotides, the CDR3 is TGCAGCGTTCGGGGGGCGCTGTCTCCTGGCTACACCTTC. It encodes CSVRGALSPGYTF. Variable domain in full (rest from reference TRBV29-1 and TRBJ1-2): SAVISQKPSRDICQRGTSLTIQCQVDSQVTMMFWYRQQPGQSLTLIATANQGSEATYESGFVIDKFPISRPNLTFSTLTVSNMSPEDSSIYLCSVRGALSPGYTFGSGTRLTVV.

For the CDR3, the DNA is TGTGCCAGCAGCTTAGAGGAGATAGGCTACACCTTC. This codes for CASSLEEIGYTF. The chain joins TRBV7-9 to TRBJ1-2; D is ambiguous. V was trimmed by 1 base and J by 8 bases, leaving 8 bases between them. From germline, CDR1 is SEHNR and CDR2 FQNEAQ (reference sequence). The CDR3 covers 12 residues.

The chain joins TRBV21-1 to TRBJ1-1; the D call TRBD1 from the table was never checked on the DNA. TRBV21-1 is a known pseudogene. The CDR3 contains 17 residues. As DNA, the CDR3 is TGTGCCAGCAGCAAAGTTTGGCAGGGGGCATTAGTTTCGGTCGCTTTCTTT. Translation gives CASSKVWQGALVSVAFF.

This sequence joins TRBV30 and TRBJ1-3; D not resolved. This CDR3 contains 14 residues. The V gene's germline CDR1 is GTSNPN and CDR2 SVGIG (reference sequence). The germline V and J ends were trimmed by 5 bases and 3 bases, with 14 bases remaining between them. The CDR3 coding sequence is TGTGCCTGGTCTAATGAGGACTTTGGAAACACCATATATTTT. Translating gives CAWSNEDFGNTIYF.

The chain uses TRBV7-9 and TRBJ2-3; 9 bases line up with TRBD1. The germline CDR1 and CDR2 sequences are SEHNR and FQNEAQ (reference sequence). This CDR3 is 13 amino acids long. Losses at the gene ends were 7 bases for V and 6 bases for J; bases not matched to a gene: 5. Here the CDR3 reads CASIQGAGDTQYF. In DNA form, the CDR3 reads TGTGCCAGCATACAGGGGGCAGGTGATACGCAGTATTTT.